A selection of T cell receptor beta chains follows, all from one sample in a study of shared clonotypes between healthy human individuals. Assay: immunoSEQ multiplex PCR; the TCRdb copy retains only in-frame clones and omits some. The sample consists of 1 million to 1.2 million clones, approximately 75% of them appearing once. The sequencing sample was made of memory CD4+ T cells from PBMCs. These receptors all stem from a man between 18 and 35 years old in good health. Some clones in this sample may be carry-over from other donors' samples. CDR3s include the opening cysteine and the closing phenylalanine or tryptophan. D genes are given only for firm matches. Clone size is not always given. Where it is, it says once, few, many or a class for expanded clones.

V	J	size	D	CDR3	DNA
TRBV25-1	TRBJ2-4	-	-	CASSDPTEGKRNIQYF	TGTGCCAGCAGTGACCCCACGGAGGGAAAGAGGAACATTCAGTACTTC
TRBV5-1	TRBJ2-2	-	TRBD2	CASSTSGNTGELFF	TGCGCCAGCTCTACTAGCGGGAACACCGGGGAGCTGTTTTTT
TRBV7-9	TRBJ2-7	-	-	CASSSGKGGLAYEQYF	TGTGCCAGCAGCTCGGGGAAGGGGGGGCTGGCCTACGAGCAGTACTTC
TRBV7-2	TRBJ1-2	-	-	CASSLAGPTFYGYTF	TGTGCCAGCAGCTTAGCGGGGCCCACCTTCTATGGCTACACCTTC
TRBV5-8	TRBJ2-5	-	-	CASSLALSRQETQYF	TGTGCCAGCAGCTTGGCCTTGTCTCGTCAAGAGACCCAGTACTTC
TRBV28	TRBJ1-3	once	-	CASSGGGSGNTIYF	TGTGCCAGCAGTGGGGGGGGCTCTGGAAACACCATATATTTT
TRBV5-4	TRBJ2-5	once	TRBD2	CASSLTSGPQETQYF	TGTGCCAGCAGCTTGACTAGCGGGCCTCAAGAGACCCAGTACTTC
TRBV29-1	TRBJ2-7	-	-	CSVESGSGIYEQYF	TGCAGCGTTGAATCGGGGTCAGGGATCTACGAGCAGTACTTC
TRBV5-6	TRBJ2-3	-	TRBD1	CASSFRDSRATQYF	TGTGCCAGCAGCTTTCGGGACAGTCGAGCTACGCAGTATTTT
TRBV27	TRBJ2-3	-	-	CASSLERAYDTQYF	TGTGCCAGCAGTTTAGAGAGGGCCTATGATACGCAGTATTTT
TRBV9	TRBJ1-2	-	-	CASSASPVSGYTF	TGTGCCAGCAGCGCCAGCCCGGTGTCGGGCTACACCTTC
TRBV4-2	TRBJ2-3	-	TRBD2	CASSQDLLALGTDTQYF	TGTGCCAGCAGCCAAGATTTACTAGCGTTGGGCACAGATACGCAGTATTTT
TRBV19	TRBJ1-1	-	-	CASSPGPGTEAFF	TGTGCCAGTAGCCCCGGACCGGGCACTGAAGCTTTCTTT
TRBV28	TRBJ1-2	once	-	CASSLDSLDGYTF	TGTGCCAGCAGTTTAGACAGTCTTGATGGCTACACCTTC
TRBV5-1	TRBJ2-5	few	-	CASSLQPRREETQYF	TGCGCCAGCAGCTTGCAACCCCGGAGGGAAGAGACCCAGTACTTC
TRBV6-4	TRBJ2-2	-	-	CASSVEGTKNTGELFF	TGTGCCAGCAGTGTCGAGGGGACCAAGAACACCGGGGAGCTGTTTTTT
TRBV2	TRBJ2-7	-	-	CASRIGPYEQYF	TGTGCCAGCAGGATCGGACCGTACGAGCAGTACTTC
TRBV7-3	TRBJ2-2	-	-	CASSPRATGGTGELFF	TGTGCCAGCAGCCCTCGGGCGACAGGAGGCACCGGGGAGCTGTTTTTT
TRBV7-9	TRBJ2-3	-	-	CASSSLAPNGDTQYF	TGTGCCAGCAGCTCATTAGCCCCGAACGGAGATACGCAGTATTTT
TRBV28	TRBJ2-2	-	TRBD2	CASQGLADMNTGELFF	TGTGCCAGCCAGGGACTAGCGGATATGAACACCGGGGAGCTGTTTTTT
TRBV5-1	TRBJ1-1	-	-	CASSLGEWNTEAFF	TGCGCCAGCAGCTTGGGGGAGTGGAACACTGAAGCTTTCTTT
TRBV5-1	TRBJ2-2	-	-	CASSLGTGTPTGELFF	TGCGCCAGCAGCTTGGGAACGGGGACCCCCACCGGGGAGCTGTTTTTT
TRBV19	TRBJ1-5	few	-	CASRGEGGQPQHF	TGTGCCAGTAGGGGCGAGGGAGGACAGCCCCAGCATTTT
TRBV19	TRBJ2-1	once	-	CASRLLARNEQFF	TGTGCCAGTCGGTTGCTAGCAAGGAATGAGCAGTTCTTC
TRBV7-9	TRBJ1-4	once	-	CASSPRPTGNEKLFF	TGTGCCAGCAGCCCCCGACCGACAGGAAATGAAAAACTGTTTTTT
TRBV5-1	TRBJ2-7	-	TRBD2	CASSGSGTRSYEQYF	TGCGCCAGCAGCGGATCCGGGACTAGGTCCTACGAGCAGTACTTC
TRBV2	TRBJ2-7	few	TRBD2	CASLGAGGYEQYF	TGTGCCAGCTTGGGCGCGGGAGGATACGAGCAGTACTTC
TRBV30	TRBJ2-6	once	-	CARGGGSSGANVLTF	TGTGCCCGTGGGGGGGGCTCCTCTGGGGCCAACGTCCTGACTTTC
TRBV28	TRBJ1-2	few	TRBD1	CASSLAGGFGYTF	TGTGCCAGCAGTTTAGCAGGGGGTTTTGGCTACACCTTC
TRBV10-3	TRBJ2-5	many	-	CAIQGQETQYF	TGTGCCATCCAGGGGCAGGAGACCCAGTACTTC
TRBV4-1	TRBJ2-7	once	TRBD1	CASSQTATGTGGHEQYF	TGCGCCAGCAGCCAAACCGCTACCGGGACAGGGGGCCACGAGCAGTACTTC
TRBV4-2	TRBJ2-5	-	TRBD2	CASSQGLAGGPIGETQYF	TGTGCCAGCAGCCAAGGACTAGCGGGAGGGCCGATTGGGGAGACCCAGTACTTC
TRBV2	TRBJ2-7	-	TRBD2	CASRAGTNYEQYF	TGTGCCAGCAGGGCAGGGACTAATTACGAGCAGTACTTC
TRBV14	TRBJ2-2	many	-	CASSPQGSRTGELFF	TGTGCCAGCAGCCCTCAGGGGAGTCGAACCGGGGAGCTGTTTTTT
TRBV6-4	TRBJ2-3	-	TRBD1	CASSEGPDRGGTQYF	TGTGCCAGCAGTGAAGGGCCCGACAGGGGCGGTACGCAGTATTTT
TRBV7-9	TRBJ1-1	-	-	CASSIDGAGPPFF	TGTGCCAGCAGTATTGATGGGGCAGGCCCACCTTTCTTT
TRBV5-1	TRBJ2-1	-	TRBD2	CATKLTSGSSSEQFF	TGCGCCACCAAGCTCACTAGCGGGAGTTCAAGTGAGCAGTTCTTC
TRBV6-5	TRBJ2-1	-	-	CASTRGGISYNEQFF	TGTGCCAGCACCCGTGGGGGGATATCCTACAATGAGCAGTTCTTC
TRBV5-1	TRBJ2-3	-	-	CASSPGLAVSTDTQYF	TGCGCCAGCAGCCCGGGACTGGCGGTAAGCACAGATACGCAGTATTTT
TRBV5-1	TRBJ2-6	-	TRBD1	CASSFITGAVTGANVLTF	TGCGCCAGCAGCTTTATCACAGGGGCGGTCACTGGGGCCAACGTCCTGACTTTC
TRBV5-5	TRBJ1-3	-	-	CASSQTRVAGNTIYF	TGTGCCAGCAGCCAGACCAGGGTCGCTGGAAACACCATATATTTT
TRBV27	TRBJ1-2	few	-	CARTRTVHGYTF	TGTGCCAGGACCAGGACAGTCCATGGCTACACCTTC
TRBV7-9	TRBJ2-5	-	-	CASSLQRVGQETQYF	TGTGCCAGCAGCCTGCAGCGGGTGGGCCAAGAGACCCAGTACTTC
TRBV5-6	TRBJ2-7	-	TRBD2	CASSFGLAGGKEQYF	TGTGCCAGCAGCTTCGGACTAGCGGGAGGTAAAGAGCAGTACTTC
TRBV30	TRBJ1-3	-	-	CAWSAGVGNTIYF	TGTGCCTGGAGTGCAGGGGTTGGAAACACCATATATTTT
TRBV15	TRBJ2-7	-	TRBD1	CATSREGQGGLPYEQYF	TGTGCCACCAGCAGAGAGGGACAGGGTGGACTTCCCTACGAGCAGTACTTC
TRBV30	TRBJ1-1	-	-	CAWSPPPVGQGNTEAFF	TGTGCCTGGAGTCCCCCCCCTGTGGGGCAGGGGAACACTGAAGCTTTCTTT
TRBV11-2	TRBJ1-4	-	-	CASSLWGNEKLFF	TGTGCCAGCAGCCTCTGGGGTAATGAAAAACTGTTTTTT